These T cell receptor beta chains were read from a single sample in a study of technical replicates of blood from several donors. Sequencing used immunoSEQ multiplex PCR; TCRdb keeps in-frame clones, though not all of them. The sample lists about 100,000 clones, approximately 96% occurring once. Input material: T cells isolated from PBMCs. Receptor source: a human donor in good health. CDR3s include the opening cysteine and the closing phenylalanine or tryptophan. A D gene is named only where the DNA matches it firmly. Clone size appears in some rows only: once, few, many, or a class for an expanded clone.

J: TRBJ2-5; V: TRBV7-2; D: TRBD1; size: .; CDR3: CASSLRNTWTGDQETQYF; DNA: TGTGCCAGCAGCTTAAGGAATACCTGGACAGGGGACCAAGAGACCCAGTACTTC
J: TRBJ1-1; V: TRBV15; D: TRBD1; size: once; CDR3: CATSTDRVSAFF; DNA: TGTGCCACCAGCACAGACAGGGTTTCAGCTTTCTTT
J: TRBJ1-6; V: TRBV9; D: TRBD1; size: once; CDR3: CASSVADRLISYNSPLHF; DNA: TGTGCCAGCAGCGTAGCGGACAGGTTAATCTCCTATAATTCACCCCTCCACTTT
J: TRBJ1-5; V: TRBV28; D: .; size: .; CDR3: CASLAGGNQPQHF; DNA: TGTGCCAGCCTCGCAGGGGGCAATCAGCCCCAGCATTTT
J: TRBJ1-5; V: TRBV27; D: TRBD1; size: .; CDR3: CASSETDRGFGNQPQHF; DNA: TGTGCCAGCAGTGAGACGGACAGGGGGTTTGGCAATCAGCCCCAGCATTTT
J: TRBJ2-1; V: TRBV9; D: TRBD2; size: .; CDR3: CASSATSGRAGEQFF; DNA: TGTGCCAGCAGCGCAACTAGCGGGAGGGCCGGTGAGCAGTTCTTC
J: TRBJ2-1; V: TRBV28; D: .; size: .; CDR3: CASSLNRGSRYNEQFF; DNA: TGTGCCAGCAGTTTGAATCGAGGGAGTCGCTACAATGAGCAGTTCTTC
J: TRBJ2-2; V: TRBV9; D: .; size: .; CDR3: CASSKKTQGRNTGELFF; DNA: TGTGCCAGCAGCAAAAAGACCCAGGGGCGAAACACCGGGGAGCTGTTTTTT
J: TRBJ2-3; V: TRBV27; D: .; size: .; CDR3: CASRVHTTDTQYF; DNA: TGTGCCAGCAGAGTACACACAACAGATACGCAGTATTTT
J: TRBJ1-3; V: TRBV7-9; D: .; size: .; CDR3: CASSLVAGDSGNTIYF; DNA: TGTGCCAGCAGCTTAGTTGCGGGCGACTCTGGAAACACCATATATTTT
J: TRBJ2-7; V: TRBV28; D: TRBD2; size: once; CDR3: CASSPLSSGGRSYEQYF; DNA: TGTGCCAGCAGTCCCCTTTCAAGCGGGGGCCGCTCCTACGAGCAGTACTTC
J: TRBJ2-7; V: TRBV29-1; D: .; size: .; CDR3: CSVRDRLYEQYF; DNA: TGCAGCGTTCGTGACAGACTCTACGAGCAGTACTTC
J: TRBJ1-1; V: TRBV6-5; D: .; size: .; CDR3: CASSYPNGENTEAFF; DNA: TGTGCCAGCAGTTACCCAAACGGGGAGAACACTGAAGCTTTCTTT
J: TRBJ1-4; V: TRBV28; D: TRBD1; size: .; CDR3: CASSSPGTGDEKLFF; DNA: TGTGCCAGCAGTTCCCCCGGGACAGGGGATGAAAAACTGTTTTTT
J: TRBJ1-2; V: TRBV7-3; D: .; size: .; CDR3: CASSPAGQQLGYTF; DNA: TGTGCCAGCTCCCCAGCCGGACAGCAACTTGGCTACACCTTC
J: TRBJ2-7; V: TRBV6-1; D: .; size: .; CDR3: CASSEDGGPDEQYF; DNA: TGTGCCAGCAGTGAAGATGGGGGCCCGGACGAGCAGTACTTC
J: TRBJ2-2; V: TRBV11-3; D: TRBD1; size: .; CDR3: CASSQQGAGSGELFF; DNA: TGTGCCAGCAGTCAGCAGGGGGCAGGTAGCGGGGAGCTGTTTTTT
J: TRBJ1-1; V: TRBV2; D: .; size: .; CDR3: CASSEVRLILNTEAFF; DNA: TGTGCCAGCAGTGAAGTCAGGCTCATCCTGAACACTGAAGCTTTCTTT
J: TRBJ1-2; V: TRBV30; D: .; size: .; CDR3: CASSRGGQRYDGYTF; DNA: TGTGCCTCCTCTAGGGGGGGCCAGAGGTACGATGGCTACACCTTC
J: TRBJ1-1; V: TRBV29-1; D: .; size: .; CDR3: CSVGQGQGEAFF; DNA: TGCAGCGTTGGCCAGGGACAAGGTGAAGCTTTCTTT
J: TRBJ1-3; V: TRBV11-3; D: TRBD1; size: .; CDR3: CASSLSDRGSGNTIYF; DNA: TGTGCCAGCAGCTTGTCGGACAGGGGCTCAGGAAACACCATATATTTT
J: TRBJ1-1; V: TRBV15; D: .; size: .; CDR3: CATSRAGQSNTEAFF; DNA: TGTGCCACCAGCAGAGCAGGACAGTCGAACACTGAAGCTTTCTTT
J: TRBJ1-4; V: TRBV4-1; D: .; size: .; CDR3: CASSQPTLSTNEKLFF; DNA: TGCGCCAGCAGCCAACCTACTCTTTCAACTAATGAAAAACTGTTTTTT
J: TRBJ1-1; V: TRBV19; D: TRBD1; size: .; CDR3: CAARDRGHGTEAFF; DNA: TGTGCGGCCCGGGACAGGGGGCATGGAACTGAAGCTTTCTTT
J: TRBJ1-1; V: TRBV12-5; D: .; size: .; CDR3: CASGLIYGTLLEAFF; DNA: TGTGCTAGTGGTTTGATCTACGGGACTCTGCTTGAAGCTTTCTTT
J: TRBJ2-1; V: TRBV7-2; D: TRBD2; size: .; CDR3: CASSGAGVPYNEQFF; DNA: TGTGCCAGCAGCGGGGCGGGAGTACCCTACAATGAGCAGTTCTTC
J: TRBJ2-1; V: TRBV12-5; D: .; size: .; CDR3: CASGLVRGWEQFF; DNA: TGTGCTAGTGGTTTGGTAAGGGGTTGGGAGCAGTTCTTC